This TCR beta chain was identified in a study of T cell responses to AZD1222 COVID-19 vaccine. Method: immunoSEQ multiplex PCR; TCRdb's copy keeps in-frame clones and lacks some. Of around 160,000 clones listed, around 95% are singletons. Findings and limits, study-wide: Reports say nearly half of spike-specific TCRs go after unmutated variant regions.

As regards this clone: Antigen specificity is unknown.

The source of this sequence is an adult in good health. The material sequenced was peripheral blood, taken on day 0 of AZD1222 vaccination.

CDR3 in amino acids: CASSPLTGDTMGNQPQHF. The CDR3 DNA sequence: TGTGCCAGTAGCCCCCTAACAGGGGACACGATGGGCAATCAGCCCCAGCATTTT. The chain has TRBV19 and TRBJ1-5; the match to TRBD1 covers 7 bases. Trimming cost V 6 bases and J 2 bases; bases outside gene matches: 16. The germline V gene has CDR1 LNHDA and CDR2 SQIVND (reference sequence). The CDR3 has 18 amino acids. Full variable domain (rest looked up from reference TRBV19 and TRBJ1-5): DGGITQSPKYLFRKEGQNVTLSCEQNLNHDAMYWYRQDPGQGLRLIYYSQIVNDFQKGDIAEGYSVSREKKESFPLTVTSAQKNPTAFYLCASSPLTGDTMGNQPQHFGDGTRLSIL.